Listed here are 30 T cell receptor beta chains from one sample, sequenced in a study of a mutant IDH1 vaccine in newly diagnosed glioma. What these receptors recognize is not known. TCRdb's table, derived via immunoSEQ multiplex PCR, lists solely in-frame clones and lacks some. The sample lists about 60,000 clones, around 84% occurring once. Time point indicated: week 5, during vaccination. With topical imiquimod, each dose of the vaccine consisted of 300 ug of mutant IDH1 20-mer peptide. The sequencing here drew on PBMCs, taken from a glioma patient whose treatment included an IDH1 peptide vaccine. Receptor source: a woman between 45 and 60 years old with glioma.

The rearrangement joins TRBV9 to TRBJ2-7, with D tentatively TRBD1 (6 bases). From germline, CDR1 is SGDLS and CDR2 YYNGEE. The CDR3 is 15 residues long. Trimming removed 3 bases from V and 1 base from J, with 14 bases in between. The CDR3: CASSASSGQSYEQYF. The CDR3 region has the DNA TGTGCCAGCAGCGCTTCCTCCGGACAGTCCTACGAGCAGTACTTC.

This chain connects TRBV19 to TRBJ1-1; tentatively, D is TRBD1 (5 bases). V was trimmed by 7 bases and J by 4 bases, leaving 19 bases between them. Germline CDR1 LNHDA, CDR2 SQIVND (reference sequence). This CDR3 is 15 amino acids long. The CDR3 bases are TGTGCCAGTAATCGCATTGAGGGGTTAGGCACTGAAGCTTTCTTT. Amino acids: CASNRIEGLGTEAFF.

The genes are TRBV4-3 and TRBJ1-6, with 10 bases lining up with TRBD1. Germline-derived CDR1 and CDR2 are LGHNA and YSLEER. The CDR3 has 15 amino acids. Unmatched junction bases numbered 6, after V lost 5 bases and J lost 8 bases. CDR3 sequence: CASSVEGQGYSPLHF. CDR3 DNA: TGCGCCAGCAGCGTCGAGGGACAGGGGTATTCACCCCTCCACTTT.

CDR3 residues: CASARGGTGGNYEQYF. DNA of the CDR3: TGTGCCAGCGCGAGGGGTGGGACAGGGGGCAACTACGAGCAGTACTTC. V is TRBV9 and J is TRBJ2-7; 12 bases are a match to TRBD1. V was clipped by 7 bases and J by 3 bases; unmatched bases: 11. The CDR3 consists of 16 residues. Germline V gives CDR1 SGDLS, CDR2 YYNGEE.

V gene TRBV9 combines with J gene TRBJ2-1; 9 bases fit TRBD2. V dropped 4 bases and J dropped 1; count of bases not matched to a gene: 9. The CDR3 loop spans 17 amino acids. Germline-derived CDR1 and CDR2 are SGDLS and YYNGEE. The CDR3 DNA follows: TGTGCCAGCAGCTCCCCCCTAAGCGGGGGGTCCTACAATGAGCAGTTCTTC. Residues: CASSSPLSGGSYNEQFF.

This clone has just a few counts. The rearrangement joins TRBV9 to TRBJ1-1; D uncertain. The CDR3 consists of 13 residues. The V end lost 1 base, the J end lost 4 bases, and 8 bases lay between the germline ends. From germline, CDR1 is SGDLS and CDR2 YYNGEE. The CDR3 DNA reads TGTGCCAGCAGCGTATCCGGAAGCACTGAAGCTTTCTTT. This sequence encodes CASSVSGSTEAFF. Full variable domain (rest looked up from reference TRBV9 and TRBJ1-1): DSGVTQTPKHLITATGQRVTLRCSPRSGDLSVYWYQQSLDQGLQFLIQYYNGEERAKGNILERFSAQQFPDLHSELNLSSLELGDSALYFCASSVSGSTEAFFGQGTRLTVV.

The chain joins TRBV6-5 to TRBJ2-5; D might be TRBD1 (5 bases). The germline V gene has CDR1 MNHEY and CDR2 SVGAGI. The CDR3 extends over 14 amino acids. Between the trimmed V and J ends, which lost 2 bases and 7 bases, there was a span of 14 bases. This CDR3 reads CASSYTQGPGTQYF. CDR3 nucleotide sequence: TGTGCCAGCAGTTACACCCAGGGTCCCGGGACCCAGTACTTC.

The CDR3 coding sequence is TGTGCCAGCAGCTTAGGGAGGCAATCTAATTCACCCCTCCACTTT. Translating it yields CASSLGRQSNSPLHF. V gene TRBV7-2 combines with J gene TRBJ1-6; D remains unclear. Germline CDR1 reads SGHTA; CDR2 reads FQGNSA. Trimming took 1 base from V and 6 from J, leaving 10 bases between them. The length of the CDR3 is 15 residues.

The J gene is TRBJ1-1, the V gene TRBV7-3, with D unresolved. This CDR3 comprises 13 residues. Looked up from germline, CDR1 is SGHTA and CDR2 is FQGTGA. V lost 2 bases and J 1 base, leaving 5 bases between the germline ends. CDR3 in DNA: TGTGCCAGCAGCTTACTGAGGAACACTGAAGCTTTCTTT. It yields the protein CASSLLRNTEAFF.

This chain links TRBV7-9 with TRBJ2-1; the D call may be TRBD1 or TRBD2 (5 bases each). V was shortened by 4 bases and J by 14 bases, with 12 bases between the two germline ends. The germline V gene encodes CDR1 SEHNR and CDR2 FQNEAQ (reference sequence). The length of the CDR3 is 11 residues. The DNA for the CDR3 is TGTGCCAGCAGCTCCACGGGGACGAAGTTCTTC. It translates to CASSSTGTKFF.

This chain links TRBV4-1 with TRBJ1-2; D might be TRBD1 (6 bases). CDR1 is MGHRA, CDR2 YSYEKL, per germline. The length of the CDR3 is 15 residues. Trimming removed 0 bases at V and 0 bases at J, with 8 bases between. The CDR3: CASSQEGAPNYGYTF. The CDR3 bases are TGCGCCAGCAGCCAAGAGGGGGCTCCTAACTATGGCTACACCTTC.

The chain combines TRBV14 with TRBJ1-2; D not certain. CDR3 length: 14 residues. Trimming stripped 0 bases from V and 4 bases from J, with 9 bases between. Per the germline V gene, CDR1 is SGHDN and CDR2 is FVKESK. CDR3 region: CASSQEAPGYGYTF. Written as DNA, the CDR3 is TGTGCCAGCAGCCAAGAAGCCCCCGGCTATGGCTACACCTTC.

This rearrangement joins TRBV19 to TRBJ2-3; 7 bases match TRBD2. CDR1 LNHDA and CDR2 SQIVND come from the germline V gene (reference sequence). The V segment lost 5 bases and the J segment 0 bases; nucleotides outside the gene matches: 8. The CDR3 length is 16 residues. CDR3 region: CASSRRDGRSTDTQYF. The DNA of the CDR3 is TGTGCCAGTAGTCGGAGGGACGGGAGGAGCACAGATACGCAGTATTTT.

The chain uses TRBV27 and TRBJ2-4; D not certain. The CDR3 is 15 residues long. CDR1 and CDR2 (germline): MNHEY, SMNVEV (reference sequence). V was trimmed by 2 bases and J by 0 bases, leaving 8 bases between them. CDR3 loop: CASSLGLLAKNIQYF. Here the CDR3 DNA reads TGTGCCAGCAGTTTAGGGTTGCTAGCCAAAAACATTCAGTACTTC.

This sequence joins TRBV19 and TRBJ1-1; tentatively, D is TRBD1 (6 bases). CDR1 is LNHDA and CDR2 is SQIVND in the germline V gene (reference sequence). CDR3 length equals 14 residues. Trimming cost V 7 bases and J 9 bases, with 21 bases left between them. In DNA, the CDR3 is TGTGCCAGTACCATAGGGGGGAGGGGCTCGAAAGCTTTCTTT. Translated, it gives CASTIGGRGSKAFF.

The V and J genes are TRBV7-2 and TRBJ2-5, with TRBD2 matching over 9 bases. Germline V gene lookup returns CDR1 SGHTA and CDR2 FQGNSA. The CDR3 has 15 amino acids. With V trimmed by 0 bases and J by 4 bases, 3 bases remained unmatched. The CDR3 region is CASSLAAGGIETQYF. The CDR3 DNA follows: TGTGCCAGCAGCTTAGCGGCGGGGGGGATAGAGACCCAGTACTTC.

This chain uses TRBV9 with TRBJ2-1; D unclear. CDR1 is SGDLS, CDR2 YYNGEE, per germline. V was clipped by 4 bases and J by 7 bases, with 12 bases between them. The CDR3 totals 13 residues. The CDR3 DNA is TGTGCCAGCAGCCGGGCCCAGGAAAATGAGCAGTTCTTC. Translation: CASSRAQENEQFF.

The genes are TRBV21-1 and TRBJ1-1; TRBD1 is the table's D call, not checked against the DNA. TRBV21-1 is a pseudogene locus. This CDR3 spans 12 amino acids. In nucleotides, the CDR3 is TGTGCCAGCATGCTGGCGAACACTGAAGCTTTCTTT. It codes for CASMLANTEAFF.

The chain recombines TRBV2 with TRBJ1-6; TRBD1 might be the D (5 bases). The V gene lost 3 bases and the J gene lost 16 bases, with 25 bases spanning the gap. The CDR3 length is 16 residues. Germline V gives CDR1 SNHLY, CDR2 FYNNEI. For the CDR3, the DNA is TGTGCCAGCAGTGACACCTCACTAGGGGTCGGGTCCCCGCTCCACTTT. It is translated as CASSDTSLGVGSPLHF. The variable domain in full, with the rest retrieved from reference TRBV2 and TRBJ1-6, is EPEVTQTPSHQVTQMGQEVILRCVPISNHLYFYWYRQILGQKVEFLVSFYNNEISEKSEIFDDQFSVERPDGSNFTLKIRSTKLEDSAMYFCASSDTSLGVGSPLHFGNGTRLTVT.

The chain couples TRBV4-2 to TRBJ2-1; 9 nucleotides agree with TRBD2. The V gene end was trimmed by 2 bases and the J gene end by 0 bases; junction bases not matched to a gene: 8. CDR3 length: 18 amino acids. Germline lookup yields CDR1 LGHNA and CDR2 YNFKEQ. The DNA for the CDR3 is TGTGCCAGCAGCCAACGGCTAGCGGGACTGAGCTCCTACAATGAGCAGTTCTTC. Protein sequence: CASSQRLAGLSSYNEQFF.

V is TRBV27 and J is TRBJ2-3, with TRBD2 identical over 7 bases. Trimming removed 5 bases from V and 3 bases from J; junction bases left unmatched: 14. CDR1 and CDR2 from the germline V gene are MNHEY and SMNVEV (reference sequence). This CDR3 has 17 amino acids. CDR3 DNA sequence: TGTGCCAGCAGTCCCCTGACTAGCCTTGTTTTGACAGATACGCAGTATTTT. Residues: CASSPLTSLVLTDTQYF.

This rearrangement joins TRBV9 to TRBJ2-2; TRBD1 aligns across 12 bases. Trimming took 4 bases from V and 4 from J; bases not matched to a gene: 8. This CDR3 comprises 17 residues. The germline CDR1 and CDR2 sequences are SGDLS and YYNGEE. The CDR3 DNA reads TGTGCCAGCAGCTATTCGGGACAGGGGGCGCGCACCGGGGAGCTGTTTTTT. Protein sequence: CASSYSGQGARTGELFF.

The V call is TRBV5-4, the J call TRBJ2-3; TRBD2 aligns across 9 bases. With 4 bases clipped from V and 2 bases from J, the junction kept 11 bases outside the gene matches. This CDR3 comprises 17 residues. The germline V gene has CDR1 SGHNT and CDR2 YYREEE (reference sequence). The CDR3 nucleotides are TGTGCCAGCAGCATCCTTTTAGCGGGGGCCTACACAGATACGCAGTATTTT. Translated: CASSILLAGAYTDTQYF.

The sample holds a few counts of this clone. The gene calls are TRBV4-1 and TRBJ1-6; maybe TRBD1 (6 bases). The CDR3 extends over 15 amino acids. V lost 5 bases and J 5 bases, leaving 13 bases between the germline ends. Per germline, CDR1 MGHRA and CDR2 YSYEKL. The CDR3 loop reads CASSDLGGDNSPLHF. Here the CDR3 DNA reads TGCGCCAGCAGCGATCTAGGGGGTGATAATTCACCCCTCCACTTT.

The J gene is TRBJ1-2, the V gene TRBV6-6, with D maybe TRBD1 (6 bases). Germline-derived CDR1 and CDR2 are MNHNY and SVGAGI (reference sequence). The CDR3 spans 14 residues. V lost 5 bases, J lost 8 bases, and 18 bases lay in between. The CDR3 coding sequence is TGTGCCAGCAGTCCATCGGACAGACCCTTAGGCTACACCTTC. It specifies CASSPSDRPLGYTF.

The chain has TRBV5-1 and TRBJ2-3; the D gene is possibly TRBD1 (5 bases). Per the germline V gene, CDR1 is SGHRS and CDR2 is YFSETQ. This CDR3 has 14 residues. The V end was cut by 6 bases, the J end by 2 bases, with 13 bases between. The chain's CDR3 is CASKGRANTDTQYF. CDR3 sequence (DNA): TGCGCCAGCAAGGGCAGGGCCAACACAGATACGCAGTATTTT.

The chain links TRBV7-3 to TRBJ1-2; the D is unclear. This CDR3 is 13 amino acids long. Germline CDR1 is SGHTA and CDR2 is FQGTGA. V lost 2 bases to trimming and J lost 6 bases, with 10 bases between them. The chain's CDR3 is CASSLFGGDGYTF. The CDR3, as DNA: TGTGCCAGCAGCTTATTCGGTGGGGATGGCTACACCTTC.

This chain connects TRBV28 to TRBJ2-7, with D possibly being TRBD2 (6 bases). The CDR3 is made up of 15 amino acids. The germline V gene encodes CDR1 MDHEN and CDR2 SYDVKM. V shed 7 bases and J shed 1 base, with 17 bases lying between them. The CDR3 DNA follows: TGTGCCAGCACGGGGCGGAGGGAAGGGTCCTACGAGCAGTACTTC. Encoded protein: CASTGRREGSYEQYF.

The chain combines TRBV30 with TRBJ1-5, with no clear D. Trimming took off 0 bases at V and 5 bases at J, with 11 bases between the two ends. Germline V gives CDR1 GTSNPN, CDR2 SVGIG (reference sequence). The CDR3 totals 14 residues. The CDR3 DNA follows: TGTGCCTGGAGTGTAAACAACATTTATCAGCCCCAGCATTTT. Amino acids: CAWSVNNIYQPQHF.

The chain has TRBV4-3 and TRBJ2-1; weak D call: TRBD1 (5 bases). Trimming removed 0 bases at V and 5 bases at J, with 11 bases between. Germline CDR1 is LGHNA and CDR2 is YSLEER. This CDR3 spans 15 amino acids. CDR3 nucleotides: TGCGCCAGCAGCCAAGAGTGGGGCAGAAACAATGAGCAGTTCTTC. Its translation is CASSQEWGRNNEQFF.